Presented here are 8 T cell receptor beta chains from one specimen sequenced in a study of blood T cell repertoires in COVID-19. Produced via immunoSEQ multiplex PCR; TCRdb's table is partial and in-frame only. Of some 38,000 clones in the sample, 90% were seen once. Source material: peripheral blood. These receptors were obtained from a man aged 60 to 69 with active or convalescent COVID-19.

The rearrangement joins TRBV4-1 to TRBJ2-5; TRBD2 matches 8 bases. The junction had 15 bases not matched to a gene; V was cut back by 1 base and J by 2 bases. Germline V gene lookup returns CDR1 MGHRA and CDR2 YSYEKL. The length of the CDR3 is 19 residues. The CDR3 sequence is CASSQGLFPTGTRQETQYF. The CDR3 nucleotides read TGCGCCAGCAGCCAAGGCCTTTTCCCAACCGGGACTAGACAAGAGACCCAGTACTTC.

The J gene is TRBJ2-1, the V gene TRBV6-2 or TRBV6-3; TRBD2 matches 7 bases. This CDR3 spans 14 amino acids. V shed 5 bases, J shed 6 bases, and the junction held 7 bases outside the gene matches. Germline CDR1 and CDR2: MNHEY and SVGEGT. The CDR3 region is CASSVRRESNEQFF. The CDR3 DNA follows: TGTGCCAGCAGTGTAAGGCGGGAGAGCAATGAGCAGTTCTTC.

A single count supports this clone. The CDR3 coding sequence is TGTGCCAGCACACCCGAGGGGGGGCGCACCTGGGAGCAGTACTTC. It codes for CASTPEGGRTWEQYF. The V and J genes are TRBV28 and TRBJ2-7; TRBD2 might be the D (7 bases). V was clipped by 7 bases and J by 7 bases, with 23 bases between them. Germline CDR1 MDHEN, CDR2 SYDVKM. This CDR3 spans 15 amino acids.

The chain combines TRBV3-1 (or the pseudogene TRBV3-2) with TRBJ2-3, with unresolved D. CDR3 length equals 15 residues. CDR1 LGHDT and CDR2 YNNKEL come from the germline V gene (reference sequence). V was clipped by 3 bases and J by 6 bases, with 16 bases between them. For the CDR3, the DNA is TGTGCCAGCAGCCACTGGGCAGTCGGCCGGGATACGCAGTATTTT. Its protein product is CASSHWAVGRDTQYF.

V usage is TRBV7-2 and J usage is TRBJ2-2; maybe TRBD2 (7 bases). The CDR3 has 18 amino acids. Germline CDR1 is SGHTA and CDR2 is FQGNSA. The V gene lost 3 bases and the J gene lost 6 bases, with 23 bases spanning the gap. The DNA for the CDR3 is TGTGCCAGCAGCTTGTGGGGGGGCGGAGGGGTTTTCCCCGGGGAGCTGTTTTTT. Amino acids: CASSLWGGGGVFPGELFF.

The chain uses TRBV10-2 and TRBJ2-1; perhaps TRBD2 as D (6 bases). Germline V gene data show CDR1 as WSHSY and CDR2 as SAAADI. The CDR3 totals 13 residues. The V and J ends lost 6 bases and 13 bases respectively, with 19 bases between them. CDR3 protein: CASRTTGGIVQFF. For the CDR3, the DNA is TGCGCCAGCAGGACCACTGGCGGGATAGTTCAGTTCTTC.

The rearrangement uses TRBV28 and TRBJ2-7; D is possibly TRBD2 (6 bases). V was clipped by 2 bases and J by 4 bases, with 12 bases between them. The CDR3 extends over 14 amino acids. The V gene's germline CDR1 is MDHEN and CDR2 SYDVKM. The chain's CDR3 is CASSLAPGRYEQYF. The CDR3 coding sequence is TGTGCCAGCAGTTTAGCCCCAGGGAGGTACGAGCAGTACTTC.

The chain couples TRBV9 to TRBJ2-3; 9 nucleotides line up with TRBD2. This CDR3 has 18 amino acids. CDR1 SGDLS and CDR2 YYNGEE come from the germline V gene. Germline trimming cut 2 bases from V and 4 bases from J; bases unmatched to any gene: 14. CDR3: CASSVSSGGALGADTQYF. CDR3 coding DNA: TGTGCCAGCAGCGTGAGTAGCGGGGGAGCGTTGGGGGCAGATACGCAGTATTTT.